This passage covers 8 T cell receptor beta chains from one sample sequenced in a study of control samples from healthy donors and cancer patients. Assay: immunoSEQ multiplex PCR; the TCRdb copy retains only in-frame clones and omits some. The sample gives about 160,000 clones, around 95% of which show up once; around 9.3% is in the top ten. The sequenced sample was blood. These TCRs come from a woman aged 40 to 50 in good health.

This chain links TRBV10-3 with TRBJ2-3, with 9 bases matching TRBD2. The CDR3 is 15 amino acids. Germline lookup yields CDR1 ENHRY and CDR2 SYGVKD. J gave up 2 bases and V 10 bases, and 10 bases lay outside the gene matches. The CDR3: CATVPTSGYTDTQYF. CDR3 DNA sequence: TGTGCCACCGTTCCAACTAGCGGGTACACAGATACGCAGTATTTT.

The gene calls are TRBV9 and TRBJ2-1, with D unresolved. Between the trimmed V and J ends, which lost 4 bases and 6 bases, there was a span of 8 bases. The germline V gene has CDR1 SGDLS and CDR2 YYNGEE. The CDR3 is 12 amino acids. The CDR3 nucleotides are TGTGCCAGCAGCCCCCGGGTCAATGAGCAGTTCTTC. Protein sequence: CASSPRVNEQFF.

The chain uses TRBV10-3 and TRBJ1-6; possibly TRBD1 for D (6 bases). Germline V lookup: CDR1 ENHRY, CDR2 SYGVKD. CDR3 length equals 15 residues. V shed 0 bases and J shed 9 bases, with 12 bases lying between them. CDR3 in amino acids: CAISESGTRTSPLHF. The DNA of the CDR3 is TGTGCCATCAGTGAGTCCGGGACACGCACTTCACCCCTCCACTTT.

V usage is TRBV16 and J usage is TRBJ1-5; possibly TRBD1 for D (6 bases). Germline CDR1 is KGHSY and CDR2 is FQNENV. V dropped 4 bases and J dropped 0 bases, with 13 bases sitting between them. This CDR3 region has 16 residues. CDR3 sequence (DNA): TGTGCCAGCAGCCCCCGGGGACATGTTAGCAATCAGCCCCAGCATTTT. Protein: CASSPRGHVSNQPQHF.

This CDR3 reads CASSVGGYETQYF. For the CDR3, the DNA is TGTGCCAGCAGCGTAGGAGGGTACGAGACCCAGTACTTC. This sequence joins TRBV9 and TRBJ2-5, with TRBD2 as a possible D gene (5 bases). The CDR3 covers 13 residues. Germline CDR1 is SGDLS and CDR2 is YYNGEE. Trimming stripped 0 bases from V and 5 bases from J, with 8 bases between.

This sequence joins TRBV5-1 and TRBJ1-3, with 12 bases that match TRBD1. After removal of 0 bases from V and 2 bases from J, the junction contained 6 bases not matched to a gene. Per the germline V gene, CDR1 is SGHRS and CDR2 is YFSETQ. The CDR3 has 18 residues. The CDR3 DNA follows: TGCGCCAGCAGCTTGGCCCCCGGGGACAGGGGGCCTGGAAACACCATATATTTT. It is translated as CASSLAPGDRGPGNTIYF.

This chain connects TRBV27 to TRBJ1-1; D perhaps matches TRBD1 (5 bases). This CDR3 has 14 amino acids. Germline V lookup: CDR1 MNHEY, CDR2 SMNVEV (reference sequence). V was shortened by 4 bases and J by 5 bases, with 14 bases between the two germline ends. The CDR3 DNA is TGTGCCAGCAGTTCCCCGGGGCGGGGGACTGAAGCTTTCTTT. This sequence encodes CASSSPGRGTEAFF.

The chain recombines TRBV5-6 with TRBJ1-2, with D unresolved. Germline CDR1 and CDR2: SGHDT and YYEEEE. The CDR3 has 12 amino acids. V lost 1 base and J lost 4, with 5 bases in between. The CDR3 nucleotides are TGTGCCAGCAGCTTGAGCAGCTATGGCTACACCTTC. This gives the protein CASSLSSYGYTF.